Sequencing of this T cell receptor (beta chain) was carried out in a study of shared clonotypes between healthy human individuals. Only one count was recorded for this clone. Its antigen remains unknown. Other nucleotide sequences from this sample produce the same CDR3. The germline V gene has CDR1 SGDLS and CDR2 YYNGEE. This CDR3 contains 15 residues. V lost 4 bases and J lost 5; bases outside the gene matches: 5. Libraries were prepared by immunoSEQ multiplex PCR; TCRdb keeps only in-frame clonotypes and omits some of them. The sample lists 950,000 to 1,100,000 clones, about 75% occurring once. Study outcomes and limitations: Clonotype sharing levels among donors were expected to vary with sequencing depth.

The TCR sequence derives from a man between 18 and 29 years old in good health. Sample: memory CD4+ T cells sorted from blood. Subset defined: CD45RA-negative fraction. The chain uses TRBV9 and TRBJ2-5, with 13 bases fitting TRBD2. In DNA form, the CDR3 reads TGTGCCAGCAGCTTAGGACTAGCGGGGGTTGAGACCCAGTACTTC. Protein: CASSLGLAGVETQYF. The complete variable domain, with remaining parts taken from reference TRBV9 and TRBJ2-5, reads DSGVTQTPKHLITATGQRVTLRCSPRSGDLSVYWYQQSLDQGLQFLIQYYNGEERAKGNILERFSAQQFPDLHSELNLSSLELGDSALYFCASSLGLAGVETQYFGPGTRLLVL.